Each of the 10 T cell receptor beta chains below was sequenced from the same sample in a study of blood T cell repertoires in COVID-19. The assay was immunoSEQ multiplex PCR, and TCRdb's table has in-frame clones only and misses some. The sample contains about 110,000 clones, around 81% of which appear only once. Sequenced sample: peripheral blood. The origin of the receptors is an elderly man with acute or convalescent COVID-19.

The sample holds a few counts of this clone. The chain recombines TRBV12-3 or TRBV12-4 with TRBJ2-3, with D possibly matching TRBD2 (6 bases). There are 13 residues in the CDR3. Trimming stripped 2 bases from V and 5 bases from J, with 8 bases between. CDR3 coding DNA: TGTGCCAGCAGTTTATCCGGGGGAGATACGCAGTATTTT. This sequence encodes CASSLSGGDTQYF.

V usage is TRBV18 and J usage is TRBJ2-7, with a tentative D call TRBD1 (6 bases). The CDR3 length is 14 residues. Trimming stripped 2 bases from V and 2 bases from J, with 10 bases between. Germline V gene lookup returns CDR1 KGHSH and CDR2 LQKENI. As DNA, the CDR3 is TGTGCCAGCTCACCAGCGGACAGACCCTACGAGCAGTACTTC. Translating gives CASSPADRPYEQYF.

This chain joins TRBV6-5 and TRBJ1-5; 8 bases are a match to TRBD1. Looked up from germline, CDR1 is MNHEY and CDR2 is SVGAGI. The CDR3 loop spans 14 amino acids. The ends lost 6 bases at V and 4 bases at J; junction bases unmatched: 5. The CDR3 here is CASSTGGANQPQHF. CDR3 sequence (DNA): TGTGCCAGCAGCACAGGGGGAGCTAATCAGCCCCAGCATTTT.

This rearrangement joins TRBV7-9 to TRBJ1-4; D gene uncertain. Trimming left V 5 bases short and J 7 bases short, with 14 bases between. This CDR3 has 14 residues. Germline CDR1 SEHNR, CDR2 FQNEAQ (reference sequence). In DNA form, the CDR3 reads TGTGCCAGCAGCCCAACCACCAGGCCTGAAAAACTGTTTTTT. Protein product: CASSPTTRPEKLFF.

The rearrangement links TRBV4-3 to TRBJ2-3; 8 nucleotides line up with TRBD1. The CDR3 loop spans 17 amino acids. V gave up 4 bases and J gave up 2 bases; unmatched junction bases: 11. Per the germline V gene, CDR1 is LGHNA and CDR2 is YSLEER. CDR3 DNA: TGCGCCAGCAGCCGGACCGGGACAGGCCAGATCACAGATACGCAGTATTTT. As protein: CASSRTGTGQITDTQYF.

V gene TRBV9 combines with J gene TRBJ2-3, with TRBD1 matching over 8 bases. The V gene's germline CDR1 is SGDLS and CDR2 YYNGEE. The CDR3 length is 21 residues. Trimming removed 4 bases from V and 8 bases from J; junction bases left unmatched: 30. The CDR3 is CASSPGTDRERLRQGTATQYF. In DNA form, the CDR3 reads TGTGCCAGCAGCCCAGGGACGGACAGGGAACGGCTACGACAGGGAACGGCTACGCAGTATTTT.

The rearrangement uses TRBV6-5 and TRBJ2-7; 10 bases are a match to TRBD2. The J segment lost 1 base and the V segment lost 6 bases, leaving 6 bases of the junction unmatched. The CDR3 has 15 residues. From germline, CDR1 is MNHEY and CDR2 SVGAGI. CDR3: CASRPLAGASYEQYF. The CDR3 nucleotides are TGTGCCAGCAGGCCGCTAGCGGGAGCTTCCTACGAGCAGTACTTC.

J is TRBJ2-3 and V is TRBV7-9; TRBD1 aligns across 11 bases. The V and J ends lost 1 base and 6 bases, in that order; junction bases with no gene match: 9. The length of the CDR3 is 17 residues. CDR1 and CDR2 from the germline V gene are SEHNR and FQNEAQ (reference sequence). The CDR3 is CASSLDRDRGFRDTQYF. For the CDR3, the DNA is TGTGCCAGCAGCTTAGACCGGGACAGGGGGTTTAGGGATACGCAGTATTTT.

The rearrangement uses TRBV19 and TRBJ1-1, with a weak D call TRBD1 (5 bases). The CDR3 is made up of 14 amino acids. V lost 5 bases to trimming and J lost 3 bases, with 13 bases between them. In germline, CDR1 is LNHDA, CDR2 SQIVND (reference sequence). CDR3 coding DNA: TGTGCCAGTAGTCCTACAACAGGCTACACTGAAGCTTTCTTT. Translation gives CASSPTTGYTEAFF.

The chain has TRBV18 and TRBJ2-2; perhaps TRBD2 as D (6 bases). CDR3 length: 14 amino acids. The V end was cut by 3 bases, the J end by 4 bases, with 9 bases between. The germline V gene encodes CDR1 KGHSH and CDR2 LQKENI. CDR3 DNA sequence: TGTGCCAGCTCACCGTGGGGGGTCACCGGGGAGCTGTTTTTT. It codes for CASSPWGVTGELFF.